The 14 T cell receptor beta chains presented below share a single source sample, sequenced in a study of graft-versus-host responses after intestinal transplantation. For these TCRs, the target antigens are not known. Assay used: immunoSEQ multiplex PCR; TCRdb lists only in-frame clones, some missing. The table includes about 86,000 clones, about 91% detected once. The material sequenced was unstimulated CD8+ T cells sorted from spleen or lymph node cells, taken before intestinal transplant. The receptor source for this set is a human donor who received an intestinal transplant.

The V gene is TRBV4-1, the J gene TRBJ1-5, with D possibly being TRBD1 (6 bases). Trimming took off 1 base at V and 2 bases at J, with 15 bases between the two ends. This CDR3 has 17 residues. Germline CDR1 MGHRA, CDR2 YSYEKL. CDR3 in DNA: TGCGCCAGCAGCCAAGGGGCACAGGGATGGGGCAATCAGCCCCAGCATTTT. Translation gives CASSQGAQGWGNQPQHF.

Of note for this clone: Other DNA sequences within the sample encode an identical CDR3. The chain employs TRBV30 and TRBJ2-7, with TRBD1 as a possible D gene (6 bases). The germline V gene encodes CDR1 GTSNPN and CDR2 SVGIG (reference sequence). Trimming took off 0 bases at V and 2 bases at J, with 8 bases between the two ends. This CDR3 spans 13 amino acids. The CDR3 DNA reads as TGTGCCTGGAGTGTGGGGGACACCTACGAGCAGTACTTC. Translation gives CAWSVGDTYEQYF. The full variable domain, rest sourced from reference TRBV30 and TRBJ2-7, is SQTIHQWPATLVQPVGSPLSLECTVEGTSNPNLYWYRQAAGRGLQLLFYSVGIGQISSEVPQNLSASRPQDRQFILSSKKLLLSDSGFYLCAWSVGDTYEQYFGPGTRLTVT.

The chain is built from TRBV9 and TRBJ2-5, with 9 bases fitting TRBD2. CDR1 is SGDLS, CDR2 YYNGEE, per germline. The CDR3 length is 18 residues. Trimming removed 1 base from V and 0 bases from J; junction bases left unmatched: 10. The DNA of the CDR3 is TGTGCCAGCAGCGTATCACCACTAGCGGGCCCAAACCAAGAGACCCAGTACTTC. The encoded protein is CASSVSPLAGPNQETQYF.

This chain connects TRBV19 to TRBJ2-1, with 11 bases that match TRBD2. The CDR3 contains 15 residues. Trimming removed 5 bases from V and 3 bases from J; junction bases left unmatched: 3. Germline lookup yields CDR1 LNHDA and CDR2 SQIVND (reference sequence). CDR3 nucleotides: TGTGCCAGTAGTTTAGCGGGAGGGGACTACAATGAGCAGTTCTTC. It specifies CASSLAGGDYNEQFF.

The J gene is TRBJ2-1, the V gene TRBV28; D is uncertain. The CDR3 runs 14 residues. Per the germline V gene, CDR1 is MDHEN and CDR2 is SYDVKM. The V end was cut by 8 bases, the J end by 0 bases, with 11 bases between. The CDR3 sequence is CASRASSSYNEQFF. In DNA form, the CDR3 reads TGTGCCAGCCGCGCCTCTAGCTCCTACAATGAGCAGTTCTTC.

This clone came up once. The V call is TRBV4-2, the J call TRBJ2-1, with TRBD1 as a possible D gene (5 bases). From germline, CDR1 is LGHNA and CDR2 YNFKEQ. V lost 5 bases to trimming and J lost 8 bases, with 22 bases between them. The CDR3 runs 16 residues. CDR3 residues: CASSFGADLGTDEQFF. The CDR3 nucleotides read TGTGCCAGCAGCTTTGGGGCCGATTTAGGCACCGATGAGCAGTTCTTC.

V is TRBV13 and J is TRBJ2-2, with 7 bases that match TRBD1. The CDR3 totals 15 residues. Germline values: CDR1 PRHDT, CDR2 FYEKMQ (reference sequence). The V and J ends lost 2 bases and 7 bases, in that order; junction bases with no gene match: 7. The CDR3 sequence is CASSLTGVSDGELFF. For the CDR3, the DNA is TGTGCCAGCAGCTTAACAGGGGTATCGGACGGGGAGCTGTTTTTT.

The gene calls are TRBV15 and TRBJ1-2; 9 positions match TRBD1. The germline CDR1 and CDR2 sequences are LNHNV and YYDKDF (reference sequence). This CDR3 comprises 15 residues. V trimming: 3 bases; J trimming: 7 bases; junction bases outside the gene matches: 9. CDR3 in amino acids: CATSSVGTGLPGYTF. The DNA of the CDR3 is TGTGCCACCAGCAGTGTGGGGACAGGGCTCCCTGGCTACACCTTC.

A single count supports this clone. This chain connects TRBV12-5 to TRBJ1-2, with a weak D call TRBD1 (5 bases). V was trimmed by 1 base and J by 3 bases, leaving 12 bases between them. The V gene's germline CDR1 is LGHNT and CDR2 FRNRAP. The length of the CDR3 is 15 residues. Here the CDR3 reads CASGLGFGADYGYTF. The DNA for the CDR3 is TGTGCTAGTGGTTTGGGGTTTGGGGCAGACTATGGCTACACCTTC.

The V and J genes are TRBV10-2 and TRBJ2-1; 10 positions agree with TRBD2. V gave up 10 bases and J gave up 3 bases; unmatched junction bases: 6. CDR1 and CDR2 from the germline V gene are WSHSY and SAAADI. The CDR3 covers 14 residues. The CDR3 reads CATGRLAGYNEQFF. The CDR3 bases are TGCGCCACCGGGAGACTAGCGGGCTACAATGAGCAGTTCTTC.

CDR3 coding DNA: TGTGCCAGTAGTATAGATCCGGGGGAAGGAACCTACAATGAGCAGTTCTTC. It codes for CASSIDPGEGTYNEQFF. The V and J genes are TRBV19 and TRBJ2-1; a weak D match, TRBD2 (6 bases). CDR1 and CDR2 from the germline V gene are LNHDA and SQIVND (reference sequence). V shed 0 bases and J shed 2 bases, with 14 bases lying between them. The CDR3 has 17 residues.

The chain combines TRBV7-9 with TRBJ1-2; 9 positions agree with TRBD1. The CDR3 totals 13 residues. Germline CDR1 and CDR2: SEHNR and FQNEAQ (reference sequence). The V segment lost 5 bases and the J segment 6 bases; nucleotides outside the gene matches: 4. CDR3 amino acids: CASSPTGGNGYTF. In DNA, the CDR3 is TGTGCCAGCAGCCCTACAGGGGGCAATGGCTACACCTTC.

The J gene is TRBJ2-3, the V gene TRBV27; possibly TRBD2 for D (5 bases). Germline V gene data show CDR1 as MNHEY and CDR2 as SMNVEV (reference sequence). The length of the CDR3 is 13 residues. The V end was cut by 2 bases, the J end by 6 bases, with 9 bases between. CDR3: CASSLGERDTQYF. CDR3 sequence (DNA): TGTGCCAGCAGTTTAGGGGAGCGGGATACGCAGTATTTT.

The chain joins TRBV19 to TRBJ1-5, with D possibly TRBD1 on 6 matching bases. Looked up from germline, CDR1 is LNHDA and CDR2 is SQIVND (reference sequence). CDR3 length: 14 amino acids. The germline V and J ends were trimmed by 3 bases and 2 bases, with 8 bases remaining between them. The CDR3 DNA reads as TGTGCCAGTAGTATGACAGGAGGCAATCAGCCCCAGCATTTT. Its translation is CASSMTGGNQPQHF. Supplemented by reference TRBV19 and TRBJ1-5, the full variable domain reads DGGITQSPKYLFRKEGQNVTLSCEQNLNHDAMYWYRQDPGQGLRLIYYSQIVNDFQKGDIAEGYSVSREKKESFPLTVTSAQKNPTAFYLCASSMTGGNQPQHFGDGTRLSIL.